This entry lists 26 T cell receptor beta chains sequenced from one sample in a study of CD8+ T cells in alopecia areata. Extracted RNA was reverse transcribed into cDNA, the sequencing template. Data came from immunoSEQ multiplex PCR; TCRdb stores just in-frame clones and leaves some out. Of 150,000 to 160,000 clones in the sample, around 50% were seen once. The material sequenced was CD8+ T cells sorted from blood, taken at week 0. All receptors come from a human donor with alopecia areata.

CDR3 in amino acids: CSVEGQGIGGTEAFF. CDR3 bases: TGCAGCGTTGAAGGACAGGGGATTGGGGGGACTGAAGCTTTCTTT. The J gene is TRBJ1-1, the V gene TRBV29-1; 8 bases map to TRBD1. The ends lost 1 base at V and 5 bases at J; junction bases unmatched: 9. The CDR3 covers 15 residues. Germline CDR1 is SQVTM and CDR2 is ANQGSEA.

CDR3 residues: CSVVGVGGIRANEQFF. In DNA form, the CDR3 reads TGCAGCGTTGTGGGCGTGGGGGGAATCAGGGCTAATGAGCAGTTCTTC. This chain connects TRBV29-1 to TRBJ2-1, with D perhaps matching TRBD2 (6 bases). Germline V gene data show CDR1 as SQVTM and CDR2 as ANQGSEA. CDR3 size: 16 residues. Trimming took 4 bases from V and 7 from J, leaving 23 bases between them.

This clone is a singleton in its sample. V and J are TRBV27 and TRBJ1-6; D ambiguous. V was shortened by 3 bases and J by 9 bases, with 9 bases between the two germline ends. Germline V gene sequence: CDR1 MNHEY, CDR2 SMNVEV (reference sequence). The CDR3 has 13 amino acids. The CDR3 region is CASSFEVRSPLHF. CDR3 in DNA: TGTGCCAGCAGTTTTGAGGTGCGTTCACCCCTCCACTTT.

This chain uses TRBV7-9 with TRBJ1-4; TRBD1 matches 9 bases. The CDR3 spans 15 residues. V was pared by 1 base and J by 4 bases, with 1 base of the junction left unmatched. Germline-derived CDR1 and CDR2 are SEHNR and FQNEAQ (reference sequence). CDR3 in amino acids: CASSLGTGVNEKLFF. The CDR3 DNA reads as TGTGCCAGCAGCTTAGGGACAGGGGTTAATGAAAAACTGTTTTTT.

V gene TRBV18 combines with J gene TRBJ2-4, with D perhaps TRBD2 (5 bases). Germline V CDR1 and CDR2: KGHSH, LQKENI. Trimming took 4 bases from V and 7 from J, leaving 17 bases between them. The CDR3 length is 15 residues. CDR3 sequence (DNA): TGTGCCAGCTCACTAGGTGCGGGCGCGGAGAACATTCAGTACTTC. Amino acid sequence: CASSLGAGAENIQYF.

This clone has only a few counts. J is TRBJ2-7 and V is TRBV19; D remains unclear. The CDR3 covers 13 residues. From germline, CDR1 is LNHDA and CDR2 SQIVND (reference sequence). Trimming pared 3 bases from V and 0 bases from J, leaving 6 bases between. The CDR3 is CASSMGSSYEQYF. DNA for the CDR3: TGTGCCAGTAGTATGGGCAGCTCCTACGAGCAGTACTTC.

This chain joins TRBV29-1 and TRBJ2-1; TRBD2 agrees at 7 bases. This CDR3 is 15 amino acids long. V shed 0 bases and J 7 bases; nucleotides not matched to a gene: 9. Germline V gene sequence: CDR1 SQVTM, CDR2 ANQGSEA. The CDR3 region is CSVEDPSGFENEQFF. The CDR3 DNA reads as TGCAGCGTTGAAGATCCTAGCGGTTTCGAGAATGAGCAGTTCTTC.

This rearrangement joins TRBV5-6 to TRBJ2-7; D might be TRBD1 (5 bases). CDR3 length: 14 amino acids. The germline V gene has CDR1 SGHDT and CDR2 YYEEEE. V shed 4 bases and J shed 2 bases, with 13 bases lying between them. The CDR3 DNA follows: TGTGCCAGCAGCCTACAGACAGCTACCTACGAGCAGTACTTC. Amino acids: CASSLQTATYEQYF.

There are a few counts of this clone. This chain joins TRBV6-6 and TRBJ2-1; D is perhaps TRBD2 (7 bases). Germline V gives CDR1 MNHNY, CDR2 SVGAGI (reference sequence). The CDR3 spans 15 residues. V lost 9 bases to trimming and J lost 2 bases, with 17 bases between them. CDR3 sequence: CASMKTGGPYNEQFF. The CDR3 DNA follows: TGTGCCAGTATGAAAACGGGGGGCCCCTACAATGAGCAGTTCTTC.

V and J are TRBV13 and TRBJ2-7; the D is unclear. The CDR3 extends over 13 amino acids. The germline V gene has CDR1 PRHDT and CDR2 FYEKMQ (reference sequence). The ends were cut back, 4 bases at V and 0 bases at J, with 7 bases in the middle. The CDR3 nucleotides read TGTGCCAGCAGCTACCCGAGCTCCTACGAGCAGTACTTC. Translated, it gives CASSYPSSYEQYF.

This sequence joins TRBV29-1 and TRBJ2-7, with 7 bases lining up with TRBD1. J lost 4 bases, V lost 2 bases, and 11 bases had no gene match. The CDR3 is made up of 15 amino acids. Germline CDR1 is SQVTM and CDR2 is ANQGSEA. CDR3 region: CSVEMAGTESYEQYF. In DNA form, the CDR3 reads TGCAGCGTTGAAATGGCCGGGACAGAGTCGTACGAGCAGTACTTC.

This chain uses TRBV6-1 with TRBJ2-7, with a possible D match to TRBD2 (6 bases). V dropped 11 bases and J dropped 3 bases, with 23 bases sitting between them. CDR1 and CDR2 (germline): MNHNS, SASEGT. CDR3 size: 15 residues. DNA of the CDR3: TGTGCCGCTGGAGGCGGAGGGATAGAAGGCTACGAGCAGTACTTC. It is translated as CAAGGGGIEGYEQYF.

The chain has TRBV29-1 and TRBJ2-7, with a weak D call TRBD2 (6 bases). CDR1 SQVTM and CDR2 ANQGSEA come from the germline V gene. This CDR3 is 15 amino acids long. Trimming took 2 bases from V and 0 from J, leaving 14 bases between them. CDR3 amino acids: CSVEYDSGLSYEQYF. The DNA for the CDR3 is TGCAGCGTTGAATATGATAGCGGCCTCTCCTACGAGCAGTACTTC.

V usage is TRBV10-3 and J usage is TRBJ1-2, with D tentatively TRBD1 (5 bases). V lost 8 bases, J lost 6 bases, and 13 bases lay in between. The CDR3 has 12 residues. Germline V gives CDR1 ENHRY, CDR2 SYGVKD. Here the CDR3 DNA reads TGTGCCATCGGGGGGGTGAACGATGGCTACACCTTC. Its protein is CAIGGVNDGYTF.

This clone was found a few times. The chain recombines TRBV5-1 with TRBJ2-3, with 8 bases identical to TRBD1. J lost 5 bases, V lost 3 bases, and 8 bases had no gene match. In germline, CDR1 is SGHRS, CDR2 YFSETQ. This CDR3 contains 15 residues. CDR3 sequence (DNA): TGCGCCAGCAGCTCCGGACAGGGCTTGGAAGATACGCAGTATTTT. This codes for CASSSGQGLEDTQYF.

CDR3 amino acids: CAWSDSTGELFF. The DNA of the CDR3 is TGTGCCTGGAGTGACAGCACCGGGGAGCTGTTTTTT. This chain uses TRBV30 with TRBJ2-2; D unresolved. Germline V gives CDR1 GTSNPN, CDR2 SVGIG (reference sequence). The V and J ends lost 1 base and 4 bases respectively, with 4 bases between them. There are 12 residues in the CDR3.

In this sample, this clone turned up once. This sequence joins TRBV11-2 and TRBJ1-6; the D is unclear. V lost 1 base and J 5 bases, leaving 6 bases between the germline ends. The CDR3 consists of 14 residues. Per the germline V gene, CDR1 is SGHAT and CDR2 is FQNNGV. The CDR3 sequence is CASSLAGNNSPLHF. The CDR3 coding sequence is TGTGCCAGCAGCTTAGCCGGGAATAATTCACCCCTCCACTTT.

This clone was observed a handful of times. This chain links TRBV7-9 with TRBJ1-2; D unresolved. The CDR3 totals 15 residues. V lost 4 bases, J lost 4 bases, and 16 bases lay in between. Germline V CDR1 and CDR2: SEHNR, FQNEAQ (reference sequence). CDR3: CASSSQTFSFYGYTF. CDR3 nucleotides: TGTGCCAGCAGCTCCCAGACCTTCTCGTTCTATGGCTACACCTTC.

The chain is built from TRBV7-9 and TRBJ2-4, with D maybe TRBD1 (6 bases). Looked up from germline, CDR1 is SEHNR and CDR2 is FQNEAQ (reference sequence). Trimming took 0 bases from V and 3 from J, leaving 15 bases between them. CDR3 size: 17 residues. The CDR3 loop reads CASSLAGQGHHKNIQYF. The CDR3 DNA sequence: TGTGCCAGCAGCTTAGCGGGGCAGGGACATCACAAAAACATTCAGTACTTC.

The genes are TRBV30 and TRBJ2-7, with no clear D. Germline assignment: CDR1 GTSNPN and CDR2 SVGIG (reference sequence). The CDR3 is made up of 13 amino acids. Trimming cost V 3 bases and J 0 bases, with 9 bases left between them. The CDR3: CAWSFSSSYEQYF. In DNA, the CDR3 is TGTGCCTGGAGCTTCTCGAGCTCCTACGAGCAGTACTTC. The whole variable domain, filled in from reference TRBV30 and TRBJ2-7, reads SQTIHQWPATLVQPVGSPLSLECTVEGTSNPNLYWYRQAAGRGLQLLFYSVGIGQISSEVPQNLSASRPQDRQFILSSKKLLLSDSGFYLCAWSFSSSYEQYFGPGTRLTVT.

This clone was observed a handful of times. At one boundary the junction diverges from the germline segment, which might be a read error. The rearrangement links TRBV2 to TRBJ1-1, with D hard to call. Per the germline V gene, CDR1 is SNHLY and CDR2 is FYNNEI. The CDR3 is 13 residues long. The CDR3 sequence: CASSASKNAEAFF. The CDR3 coding sequence is TGTGCCAGCAGTGCGTCGAAGAACGCTGAAGCTTTCTTT.

V is TRBV27 and J is TRBJ2-7, with D perhaps TRBD2 (7 bases). Trimming cost V 4 bases and J 6 bases, with 13 bases left between them. Germline loops: CDR1 MNHEY, CDR2 SMNVEV (reference sequence). The CDR3 runs to 13 residues. The CDR3 sequence is CASSWRGRSEQYF. DNA for the CDR3: TGTGCCAGCAGTTGGCGGGGGCGCAGCGAGCAGTACTTC.

This clone appeared a few times. The gene calls are TRBV7-2 and TRBJ2-5, with 9 bases that match TRBD1. Germline V CDR1 and CDR2: SGHTA, FQGNSA. The CDR3 covers 16 residues. J was trimmed by 1 base and V by 3 bases; bases with no gene match: 6. CDR3 sequence reads: CASSLLAQGAQETQYF. The CDR3 DNA reads as TGTGCCAGCAGCTTGCTCGCACAGGGGGCCCAAGAGACCCAGTACTTC. The full variable domain, in which reference TRBV7-2 and TRBJ2-5 provide the parts outside the CDR3, is GAGVSQSPSNKVTEKGKDVELRCDPISGHTALYWYRQSLGQGLEFLIYFQGNSAPDKSGLPSDRFSAERTGGSVSTLTIQRTQQEDSAVYLCASSLLAQGAQETQYFGPGTRLLVL.

This chain connects TRBV29-1 to TRBJ2-7; D may be TRBD1 (5 bases). In germline, CDR1 is SQVTM, CDR2 ANQGSEA. V lost 1 base to trimming and J lost 1 base, with 17 bases between them. The CDR3 has 16 amino acids. CDR3 nucleotides: TGCAGCGTTGAAGTTTACTCGGACACGAATTCCTACGAGCAGTACTTC. It specifies CSVEVYSDTNSYEQYF.

CDR3 nucleotides: TGTGCCAGCAGTGAAGGGGCCGGTAGCAATCAGCCCCAGCATTTT. Protein product: CASSEGAGSNQPQHF. V is TRBV2 and J is TRBJ1-5; no clear D gene. V was trimmed by 1 base and J by 0 bases, leaving 7 bases between them. The CDR3 is 15 amino acids. Germline V gene lookup returns CDR1 SNHLY and CDR2 FYNNEI. The full variable domain, in which reference TRBV2 and TRBJ1-5 provide the parts outside the CDR3, is EPEVTQTPSHQVTQMGQEVILRCVPISNHLYFYWYRQILGQKVEFLVSFYNNEISEKSEIFDDQFSVERPDGSNFTLKIRSTKLEDSAMYFCASSEGAGSNQPQHFGDGTRLSIL.

The CDR3 DNA reads TGCAGCGTCTGGACAGGGGTGTCCTATGGCTACACCTTC. It encodes CSVWTGVSYGYTF. The chain has TRBV29-1 and TRBJ1-2, with 9 bases matching TRBD1. The junction had 6 bases not matched to a gene; V was cut back by 6 bases and J by 4 bases. The CDR3 runs to 13 residues. In germline, CDR1 is SQVTM, CDR2 ANQGSEA.